This T cell receptor beta chain was retrieved from a study of T cells after yellow fever vaccination (dated by TCRdb to the late 2010s). In terms of the full investigation: The SMART-Seq v4 Ultra Low Input RNA kit was used to prepare libraries from fractions with low cell numbers. Bulk PBMC replicates and cell subsets were isolated from blood drawn at multiple timepoints before and after both primary and secondary immunization. The cohort comprised two healthy male donors, one aged 18 to 30 and one aged 30 to 40 years. Bulk TCR alpha and beta repertoires were sequenced longitudinally to track T-cell clones before and after primary and booster YFV17D yellow fever vaccination.

As to this clonotype: Its antigen is not yet known. One base away there is no much larger clone; base qualities are not given.

Data came from an Illumina NovaSeq 6000. TCR cDNA was synthesized by 5'RACE template switching, through which a universal primer site and unique molecular identifiers were introduced. cDNA synthesis was primed from both the TCR alpha and TCR beta constant segments. Library amplification used two PCR steps, and the second PCR step added sample barcodes and sequencing adapters. Sequencing of libraries was done on Illumina HiSeq 2500 (2x100 bp) or NovaSeq (2x150 bp). Per the original workflow: Demultiplexing of reads and collapsing into UMI consensus sequences were performed with MIGEC, and V(D)J alignment was carried out with MiXCR. Vaccine-responding clonotypes were identified with edgeR using replicate PBMC samples, with FDR below 0.01 and a log2 fold change above 5 up to day 15 being required. CD4 or CD8 identity was assigned to each bulk clonotype according to whether the clonotype was present at higher abundance in the sequenced CD4 repertoire or the sequenced CD8 repertoire. TCRdb reprocessed the public reads (quality trimming at Q25 with fastp, clone calling with MiXCR) and kept in-frame beta chains. Every entry covers one CDR3 protein and lists the most common genes and DNA from its rows. What appears here as the V and J calls and clone size reflects TCRdb's work, not the paper's. Here the sample has about 340,000 distinct CDR3 sequences; approximately 4% occur a single time. 20% to 25% of the sample is in the top ten clones.

The V end gives up 5 bases and the J end 7 bases, leaving 4 bases in the junction not matched to a gene. The germline V gene supplies CDR1 SGHTA and CDR2 FQGNSA. The CDR3, cysteine through phenylalanine, is 13 amino acids long. The read is trimmed to its CDR3 DNA, 39 bases read in frame from base 1. The investigation overall reported the following: Computational filtering was required because FACS-sorted repertoires could contain abundant contaminating clonotypes from the bulk population. A small share of clonotypes occurred in both CD4 and CD8 compartments, likely arising from convergent recombination. After the booster, most clones that had expanded after primary vaccination were detected again (about 95% of CD4 and roughly nine tenths of CD8), suggesting broad maintenance of memory. The secondary T-cell response was found to be weaker but faster than the primary response, with a peak reached on day 5 rather than on day 15. Because only a couple of donors were included in the study, the extent to which the findings can be generalized is limited.

This sample's treatment or condition label indicates: live attenuated yellow fever vaccine strain. At each blood-draw timepoint, two biological replicates of bulk PBMCs were obtained. A standard Ficoll-Paque protocol was used to isolate PBMCs from peripheral blood. TriZol was used to extract RNA from bulk PBMCs, CD4 and CD8 fractions, and dextramer-positive and dextramer-negative fractions. The TCR sequence derives from a man aged 18 to 30 who received the YFV17D yellow fever vaccine. This chain joins TRBV7-2 to TRBJ2-1; the central 8 bases match TRBD1. Sequencing used PBMCs, obtained 5 days after the yellow fever booster vaccination. The DNA sequence follows: TGTGCCAGCAGCCTGGGACAGGAGAATGAGCAGTTCTTC. Translated, it reads CASSLGQENEQFF.